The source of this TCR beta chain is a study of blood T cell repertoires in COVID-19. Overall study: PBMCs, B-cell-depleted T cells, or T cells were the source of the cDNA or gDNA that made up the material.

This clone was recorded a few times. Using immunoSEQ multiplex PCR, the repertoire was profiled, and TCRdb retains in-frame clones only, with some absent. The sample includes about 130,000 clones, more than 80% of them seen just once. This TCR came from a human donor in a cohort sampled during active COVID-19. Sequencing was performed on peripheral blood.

CDR3 amino acids: CASSSDRQQLTGNTIYF. As DNA, the CDR3 is TGTGCCAGCAGCTCAGACCGACAGCAGTTAACTGGAAACACCATATATTTT. The chain uses TRBV7-9 and TRBJ1-3, with TRBD1 as a possible D gene (5 bases). Germline loops: CDR1 SEHNR, CDR2 FQNEAQ (reference sequence). The length of the CDR3 is 17 residues. With 4 bases removed from V and 2 bases from J, the gap between germline ends came to 18 bases. Full variable domain (remainder filled in from reference TRBV7-9 and TRBJ1-3): DTGVSQNPRHKITKRGQNVTFRCDPISEHNRLYWYRQTLGQGPEFLTYFQNEAQLEKSRLLSDRFSAERPKGSFSTLEIQRTEQGDSAMYLCASSSDRQQLTGNTIYFGEGSWLTVV.